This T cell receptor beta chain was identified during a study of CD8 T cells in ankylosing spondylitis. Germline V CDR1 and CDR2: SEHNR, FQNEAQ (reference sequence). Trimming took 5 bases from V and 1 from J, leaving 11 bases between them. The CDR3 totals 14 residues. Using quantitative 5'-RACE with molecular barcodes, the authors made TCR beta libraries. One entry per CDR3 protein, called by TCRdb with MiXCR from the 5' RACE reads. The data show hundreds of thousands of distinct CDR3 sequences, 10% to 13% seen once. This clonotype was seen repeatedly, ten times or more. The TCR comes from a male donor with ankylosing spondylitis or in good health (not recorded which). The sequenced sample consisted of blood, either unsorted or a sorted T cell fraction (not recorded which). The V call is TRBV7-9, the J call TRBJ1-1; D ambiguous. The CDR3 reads CASSVEARNTEAFF. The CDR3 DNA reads TGTGCCAGCAGCGTAGAGGCCAGGAACACTGAAGCTTTCTTT.